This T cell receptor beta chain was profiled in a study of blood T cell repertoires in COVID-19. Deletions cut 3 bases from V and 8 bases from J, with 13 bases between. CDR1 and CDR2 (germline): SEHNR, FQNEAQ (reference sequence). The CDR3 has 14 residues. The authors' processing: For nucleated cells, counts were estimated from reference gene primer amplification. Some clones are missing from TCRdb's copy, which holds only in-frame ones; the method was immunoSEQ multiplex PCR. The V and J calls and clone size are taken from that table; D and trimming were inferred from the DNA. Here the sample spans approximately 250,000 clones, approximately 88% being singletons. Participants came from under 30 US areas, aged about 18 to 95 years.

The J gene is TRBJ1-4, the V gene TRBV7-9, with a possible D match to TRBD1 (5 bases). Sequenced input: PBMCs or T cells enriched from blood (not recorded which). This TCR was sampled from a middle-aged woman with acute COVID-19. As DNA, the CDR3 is TGTGCCAGCAGCTTCGGGACTGTTGACGAAAAACTGTTTTTT. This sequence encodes CASSFGTVDEKLFF.